The present T cell receptor beta chain was sequenced within a study of shared clonotypes between healthy human individuals. Study-level findings and limits: Represented diversity, genetic and exposure-history alike, was limited by few donors.

Memory CD4+ cells were the fraction left after CD45RA+ naive selection. On this clone itself: As yet, its antigen is unknown.

Several immunoSEQ plates held equal portions of the genomic DNA taken from each subset. Measured with immunoSEQ multiplex PCR; TCRdb has only the in-frame clones, and not every one. The repertoire includes approximately 1,500,000 clones, approximately 96% of them detected once, and roughly 1.2% sits in the top ten. The TCR was taken from a man aged 25 to 40 in good health. Sequencing used naive CD4+ T cells sorted from blood. Specified subset: CD45RA+ positively selected.

CDR3 sequence: CASPRGGGTSGLDEQFF. Written as DNA, the CDR3 is TGTGCCAGCCCGCGGGGGGGCGGGACTAGCGGACTCGATGAGCAGTTCTTC. V usage is TRBV18 and J usage is TRBJ2-1; 11 nucleotides line up with TRBD2. The germline CDR1 and CDR2 sequences are KGHSH and LQKENI. The CDR3 consists of 17 residues. V shed 8 bases, J shed 8 bases, and the junction held 17 bases outside the gene matches.